This TCR beta chain stems from a study of identical twins. One entry per CDR3 protein results from TCRdb running MiXCR on the 5' RACE reads. The table has about 720,000 distinct CDR3 sequences, about 9.4% seen once. As concerns this clonotype: Its antigen is as yet unknown.

Points from the study as a whole: Modeled out-of-frame TCR alpha sharing in monozygotic twins fell below observed levels.

V was trimmed by 2 bases and J by 2 bases, leaving 16 bases between them. The CDR3 has 16 amino acids. Germline loops: CDR1 SGHTA, CDR2 FQGNSA. This same sample was also taken into another study, of yellow fever vaccine responses in identical twins. That paper states: It has been reported that, in twins, the vaccine T cell response seemed partly convergent and partly personalized.

The sequenced sample was PBMCs. The chain has TRBV7-2 and TRBJ2-7; possibly TRBD1 for D (5 bases). This sequence originates from a woman aged 18-29 years in good health. The CDR3 sequence is CASSLSFKQATYEQYF. DNA for the CDR3: TGTGCCAGCAGCTTATCGTTTAAACAGGCAACCTACGAGCAGTACTTC. Supplemented by reference TRBV7-2 and TRBJ2-7, the full variable domain reads GAGVSQSPSNKVTEKGKDVELRCDPISGHTALYWYRQSLGQGLEFLIYFQGNSAPDKSGLPSDRFSAERTGGSVSTLTIQRTQQEDSAVYLCASSLSFKQATYEQYFGPGTRLTVT.